Each of the 12 T cell receptor beta chains below was sequenced from the same sample in a study of T-cell memory formation after mild COVID-19. TCRdb reprocessed the 5' RACE reads with MiXCR, giving one entry per CDR3 protein. The sample holds approximately 100,000 distinct CDR3 sequences, around 10% seen once. The sequencing sample was made of PBMCs or a T cell subset sorted from them (not recorded which). The receptors were gathered from a man between 18 and 29 years old who had mild COVID-19 (a few samples of this study predate the infection). Cell type and time point are not known.

This clonotype was picked up a small number of times. The V gene is TRBV12-3 or TRBV12-4, the J gene TRBJ2-1; 8 nucleotides match TRBD1. This CDR3 is 12 amino acids long. V lost 5 bases and J lost 8; bases outside the gene matches: 2. The CDR3 protein is CASSPGGHEQFF. In DNA form, the CDR3 reads TGTGCCAGCAGTCCAGGGGGCCATGAGCAGTTCTTC.

This clonotype has only one observation. This sequence joins TRBV7-9 and TRBJ2-7, with D possibly matching TRBD1 (6 bases). The germline gives CDR1 SEHNR, CDR2 FQNEAQ (reference sequence). This CDR3 comprises 16 residues. Deletions cut 3 bases from V and 0 bases from J, with 15 bases between. The DNA of the CDR3 is TGTGCCAGCAGCTTGCCGGACAGTTCAAGCTCCTACGAGCAGTACTTC. Protein product: CASSLPDSSSSYEQYF.

The chain carries TRBV6-2 or TRBV6-3 and TRBJ2-7; TRBD2 agrees at 12 bases. Germline V gene lookup returns CDR1 MNHEY and CDR2 SVGEGT. J was trimmed by 1 base and V by 0 bases; bases with no gene match: 4. The CDR3 spans 17 residues. CDR3 sequence (DNA): TGTGCCAGCAGTTACTCGACTAGCGGGGGTCGGTCCTACGAGCAGTACGTC. Translation gives CASSYSTSGGRSYEQYV.

This chain links TRBV7-7 with TRBJ2-2; TRBD2 aligns across 13 bases. The junction had 7 bases not matched to a gene; V was cut back by 4 bases and J by 5 bases. The length of the CDR3 is 17 residues. CDR1 and CDR2 (germline): SSHAT, FNYEAQ (reference sequence). The CDR3 sequence: CASSSRSGLAGTGELFF. The CDR3 DNA reads as TGTGCCAGCAGCTCCCGGTCGGGACTAGCGGGGACCGGGGAGCTGTTTTTT.

The chain joins TRBV12-5 to TRBJ2-6, with D possibly matching TRBD1 (7 bases). Per germline, CDR1 LGHNT and CDR2 FRNRAP. The length of the CDR3 is 19 residues. The V and J ends lost 1 base and 4 bases respectively, with 20 bases between them. The CDR3 protein is CASGLDGGGGSTGANVLTF. CDR3 DNA: TGTGCTAGTGGTTTGGACGGAGGGGGCGGTTCTACCGGGGCCAACGTCCTGACTTTC.

V usage is TRBV7-6 and J usage is TRBJ2-1; D not resolved. Germline V gene data show CDR1 as SGHVS and CDR2 as FNYEAQ. Trimming left V 1 base short and J 3 bases short, with 7 bases between. The CDR3 totals 14 residues. CDR3 residues: CASSLGGFYNEQFF. CDR3 bases: TGTGCCAGCAGCTTAGGCGGCTTCTACAATGAGCAGTTCTTC. The full variable domain, its missing parts supplied by reference TRBV7-6 and TRBJ2-1, is GAGVSQSPRYKVTKRGQDVALRCDPISGHVSLYWYRQALGQGPEFLTYFNYEAQQDKSGLPNDRFSAERPEGSISTLTIQRTEQRDSAMYRCASSLGGFYNEQFFGPGTRLTVL.

V and J are TRBV7-2 and TRBJ1-1, with 9 positions matching TRBD1. From germline, CDR1 is SGHTA and CDR2 FQGNSA. With V trimmed by 4 bases and J by 1 base, 4 bases remained unmatched. This CDR3 is built from 15 residues. CDR3 nucleotide sequence: TGTGCCAGCAGCTGGAGGGACAGGGAGAACACTGAAGCTTTCTTT. Encoded protein: CASSWRDRENTEAFF.

This clonotype was observed a handful of times. The chain couples TRBV5-5 to TRBJ1-1; D not resolved. The CDR3 length is 14 residues. Trimming left V 0 bases short and J 1 base short, with 7 bases between. CDR1 is SGHKS, CDR2 YYEKEE, per germline (reference sequence). The DNA for the CDR3 is TGTGCCAGCAGCTTGGGATATGGGAACACTGAAGCTTTCTTT. Encoded protein: CASSLGYGNTEAFF.

The rearrangement uses TRBV6-2 or TRBV6-3 and TRBJ2-5; weak D call: TRBD1 (6 bases). CDR1 is MNHEY, CDR2 SVGEGT, per germline. The CDR3 is 15 residues long. V lost 0 bases, J lost 5 bases, and 13 bases lay in between. The CDR3 DNA sequence: TGTGCCAGCAGTTACTCCGAGGGGGACGCGGAGACCCAGTACTTC. This encodes CASSYSEGDAETQYF.

V gene TRBV19 combines with J gene TRBJ1-1; 11 positions match TRBD1. The CDR3 covers 16 residues. Germline V lookup: CDR1 LNHDA, CDR2 SQIVND (reference sequence). The V and J ends lost 6 bases and 3 bases, in that order; junction bases with no gene match: 9. This CDR3 is CASRNRRGQGDTEAFF. CDR3 bases: TGTGCCAGTAGAAATCGTCGGGGACAGGGGGACACTGAAGCTTTCTTT.

This clonotype was picked up a small number of times. This chain links TRBV6-2 or TRBV6-3 with TRBJ2-7, with D perhaps TRBD1 or TRBD2 (5 bases each). Deletions cut 8 bases from V and 6 bases from J, with 14 bases between. Germline V gene sequence: CDR1 MNHEY, CDR2 SVGEGT. CDR3 length: 12 amino acids. The CDR3 here is CASAGDGGEQYF. The CDR3 DNA reads TGTGCCAGCGCCGGCGATGGGGGCGAGCAGTACTTC.

This clonotype has a handful of counts. V is TRBV7-9 and J is TRBJ2-7, with D tentatively TRBD2 (5 bases). The V and J ends lost 5 bases and 4 bases respectively, with 9 bases between them. The CDR3 has 12 amino acids. CDR1 and CDR2 (germline): SEHNR, FQNEAQ (reference sequence). CDR3 in amino acids: CASSALGYEQYF. Here the CDR3 DNA reads TGTGCCAGCAGCGCACTAGGTTACGAGCAGTACTTC.